Below are 8 T cell receptor beta chains sequenced from a single sample in a study of blood T cell repertoires in COVID-19 (dated by TCRdb to the early 2020s). Library construction relied on the immunoSEQ multiplex PCR assay. The table comes from immuneACCESS by way of TCRdb, which keeps in-frame sequences with V and J called. Part of the clones is missing from these tables; in studies checked, under half for an unresolved V gene and the rest for unknown reasons. The sample table shows 65,000 or so clones, and roughly four fifths are seen once. The leading ten clones occupy roughly 3.5% of the sample. Material: peripheral blood. The source of these receptors is a man in his sixties with acute or convalescent COVID-19.

CDR3 nucleotides: TGTGCCAGCAGCCAAACGTTGTGGGGGGGGTCTGGAGCTGAAGCTTTCTTT. Its protein product is CASSQTLWGGSGAEAFF. This rearrangement joins TRBV5-5 to TRBJ1-1; D might be TRBD1 (5 bases). Germline values: CDR1 SGHKS, CDR2 YYEKEE (reference sequence). V was shortened by 4 bases and J by 6 bases, with 25 bases between the two germline ends. This CDR3 spans 17 amino acids.

The rearrangement joins TRBV30 to TRBJ1-1; D unresolved. From germline, CDR1 is GTSNPN and CDR2 SVGIG (reference sequence). This CDR3 has 11 amino acids. Trimming left V 0 bases short and J 8 bases short, with 7 bases between. CDR3 DNA: TGTGCCTGGAGTGTGTCGGTAGAAGCTTTCTTT. Its translation is CAWSVSVEAFF. Using reference TRBV30 and TRBJ1-1 for the parts outside the CDR3, the full variable domain is SQTIHQWPATLVQPVGSPLSLECTVEGTSNPNLYWYRQAAGRGLQLLFYSVGIGQISSEVPQNLSASRPQDRQFILSSKKLLLSDSGFYLCAWSVSVEAFFGQGTRLTVV.

This chain links TRBV29-1 with TRBJ1-2; 8 bases map to TRBD1. With 7 bases clipped from V and 6 bases from J, the junction kept 4 bases outside the gene matches. From germline, CDR1 is SQVTM and CDR2 ANQGSEA. CDR3 length equals 11 residues. CDR3 bases: TGCAGCGCAGGGGGCAGCGATGGCTACACCTTC. Its translation: CSAGGSDGYTF.

This CDR3 is CASSLFGGGKETQYF. DNA for the CDR3: TGTGCCAGCAGCTTATTTGGCGGGGGGAAAGAGACCCAGTACTTC. The V gene is TRBV5-4, the J gene TRBJ2-5; 8 bases agree with TRBD2. Germline CDR1 SGHNT, CDR2 YYREEE (reference sequence). The CDR3 has 15 amino acids. Trimming cost V 2 bases and J 3 bases; bases outside gene matches: 6.

The chain links TRBV19 to TRBJ1-5; D is possibly TRBD1 (6 bases). The germline V gene has CDR1 LNHDA and CDR2 SQIVND (reference sequence). Trimming took off 3 bases at V and 3 bases at J, with 15 bases between the two ends. The CDR3 covers 16 residues. The DNA of the CDR3 is TGTGCCAGTAGTATGGAGGACAGAGGCTTCAATCAGCCCCAGCATTTT. It codes for CASSMEDRGFNQPQHF.

CDR3 sequence (DNA): TGTGCCAGCAGCTTATGGAGCGGGGGAACCTACACAGATACGCAGTATTTT. It yields the protein CASSLWSGGTYTDTQYF. V usage is TRBV5-8 and J usage is TRBJ2-3; 8 positions match TRBD2. Germline CDR1 and CDR2: SGHTS and YDEGEE. Trimming took 2 bases from V and 2 from J; bases not matched to a gene: 10. The CDR3 is 17 residues long.

The rearrangement links TRBV18 to TRBJ2-1; 10 bases map to TRBD2. With 1 base clipped from V and 0 bases from J, the junction kept 6 bases outside the gene matches. The CDR3 consists of 18 residues. Germline loops: CDR1 KGHSH, CDR2 LQKENI. CDR3 nucleotides: TGTGCCAGCTCACCACAGGCCAGCGGGGGGGCCTCCTACAATGAGCAGTTCTTC. Amino acids: CASSPQASGGASYNEQFF.

The CDR3 loop reads CASSYGGTVNEKLFF. The CDR3 DNA reads TGTGCCAGCAGCTACGGGGGGACAGTTAATGAAAAACTGTTTTTT. The chain carries TRBV6-6 and TRBJ1-4, with TRBD1 identical over 7 bases. The V segment lost 6 bases and the J segment 4 bases; nucleotides outside the gene matches: 8. CDR1 is MNHNY, CDR2 SVGAGI, per germline (reference sequence). This CDR3 spans 15 amino acids.